The entry below gives a single T cell receptor (beta chain) sequence along with its context. Its specificity is not known. Sequencing was done directly on freshly isolated, uncultured memory T cells. The data originate from a study of CD4 T cell repertoires in COVID-19. Study results and caveats: Several top expanded SARS-CoV-2-reactive clonotypes were shared by two or three memory subsets. In SARS-CoV and/or HKU1 spike cultures, between roughly 6 and 27% of SARS-CoV-2 clonotypes reappeared.

Generated by immunoSEQ multiplex PCR, the TCRdb table keeps only in-frame clones and is missing some. The data contain over 75,000 clones, roughly 80% of them seen just once; the ten biggest clones take up approximately 0.6%. Germline CDR1 SGHRS, CDR2 YFSETQ. This CDR3 spans 16 amino acids. Trimming took 2 bases from V and 0 from J; bases not matched to a gene: 3. The receptor's source is a human donor who had COVID-19. The source was CD4+ T cells from peripheral blood, collected after recovery from COVID-19. The chain recombines TRBV5-1 with TRBJ2-1; 9 bases fit TRBD2. The CDR3 protein is CASSFRSGSSYNEQFF. DNA of the CDR3: TGCGCCAGCAGCTTCCGTAGCGGGAGCTCCTACAATGAGCAGTTCTTC. The full variable domain, in which reference TRBV5-1 and TRBJ2-1 provide the parts outside the CDR3, is KAGVTQTPRYLIKTRGQQVTLSCSPISGHRSVSWYQQTPGQGLQFLFEYFSETQRNKGNFPGRFSGRQFSNSRSEMNVSTLELGDSALYLCASSFRSGSSYNEQFFGPGTRLTVL.